Each of the 5 T cell receptor beta chains below was sequenced from the same sample in a study of breast tumors, draining lymph nodes, adjacent tissues. Samples came from axillary lymph nodes draining the breast cancer. TCRdb fed the multiplex PCR reads into MiXCR, producing one record per CDR3 protein. Among about 200,000 distinct CDR3 sequences listed, 31% were seen once. The sample was axillary lymph node tissue. The receptors here all came from a female donor with breast cancer. Some clones in this sample may be carry-over from other donors' samples.

Points on this clonotype: This clone may be a read error of a much larger clone one base away. The rearrangement uses TRBV6-5 and TRBJ1-3; 9 nucleotides match TRBD1. Germline CDR1 reads MNHEY; CDR2 reads SVGAGI. CDR3 length: 15 residues. Germline trimming cut 6 bases from V and 6 bases from J; bases unmatched to any gene: 9. CDR3 nucleotides: TGTGCCAGCAGCCTCGACAGGGGGAGCGAAAACACCATATATTTT. Its protein product is CASSLDRGSENTIYF.

V usage is TRBV19 and J usage is TRBJ1-6; the D is unclear. Germline values: CDR1 LNHDA, CDR2 SQIVND (reference sequence). CDR3 length: 13 amino acids. The CDR3 DNA reads TGTGCTAGAGTCGGAAACTATAATTCACCCCTCCACTTT. Its translation: CARVGNYNSPLHF.

This clonotype showed up many times. The chain links TRBV5-1 to TRBJ2-1; no reliable D call. The CDR3 loop spans 14 amino acids. V was pared by 1 base and J by 6 bases, with 11 bases between. Per the germline V gene, CDR1 is SGHRS and CDR2 is YFSETQ. The CDR3 loop is CASSLYDSANEQFF. The CDR3 DNA reads as TGCGCCAGCAGCTTGTATGACTCAGCCAATGAGCAGTTCTTC.

CDR3 sequence reads: CASSWVRGVNTEAFF. CDR3 nucleotide sequence: TGTGCCAGCAGTTGGGTCCGGGGGGTGAACACTGAAGCTTTCTTT. V gene TRBV6-5 combines with J gene TRBJ1-1, with D possibly matching TRBD1 (5 bases). Trimming took 4 bases from V and 0 from J, leaving 12 bases between them. The CDR3 covers 15 residues. Germline V gene data show CDR1 as MNHEY and CDR2 as SVGAGI.

This clonotype was counted ten times or more. This rearrangement joins TRBV5-1 to TRBJ1-2; D unresolved. The CDR3 spans 13 residues. Trimming took off 6 bases at V and 0 bases at J, with 9 bases between the two ends. CDR1 SGHRS and CDR2 YFSETQ come from the germline V gene. The CDR3 region is CASTIGANYGYTF. The CDR3, as DNA: TGCGCCAGCACTATCGGGGCTAACTATGGCTACACCTTC.